The 17 T cell receptor beta chains presented below share a single source sample, sequenced in a study of human T cells and chemical hapten exposure. MiXCR was run by TCRdb on the RACE reads, yielding one entry per CDR3 protein. This sample has around 69,000 distinct CDR3 sequences, with 7.5% to 10% found just once. Time point meaning: patch test 1, 2 weeks after DPC sensitization. Treatment: therapeutic diphenylcyclopropenone sensitization with weekly scalp DPC. Here the sequenced sample was whole blood, taken in connection with sensitization to the hapten diphenylcyclopropenone (DPC). The receptor source for this set is a middle-aged woman with alopecia areata. Some clones in this sample may be carry-over from other donors' samples.

The sample holds a few counts of this clonotype. This chain connects TRBV12-3 or TRBV12-4 to TRBJ2-2; TRBD1 matches at 8 bases. V shed 2 bases and J 5 bases; nucleotides not matched to a gene: 10. There are 17 residues in the CDR3. The CDR3 sequence: CASSLRAGGADTGELFF. CDR3 DNA: TGTGCCAGCAGTTTAAGGGCAGGGGGCGCCGATACCGGGGAGCTGTTTTTT.

This clonotype occurred a few times. In DNA, the CDR3 is TGTGCCAGCAGCTTAGAATCCCCAGAGACCCAGTACTTC. Translated: CASSLESPETQYF. The chain uses TRBV7-9 and TRBJ2-5; D call uncertain. The V end was cut by 1 base, the J end by 4 bases, with 7 bases between. The CDR3 is 13 amino acids. Germline V gene sequence: CDR1 SEHNR, CDR2 FQNEAQ (reference sequence). Full variable domain (missing parts from reference TRBV7-9 and TRBJ2-5): DTGVSQNPRHKITKRGQNVTFRCDPISEHNRLYWYRQTLGQGPEFLTYFQNEAQLEKSRLLSDRFSAERPKGSFSTLEIQRTEQGDSAMYLCASSLESPETQYFGPGTRLLVL.

V usage is TRBV20-1 and J usage is TRBJ2-3, with D perhaps TRBD1 (6 bases). V gave up 4 bases and J gave up 7 bases, with 15 bases separating them. Germline-derived CDR1 and CDR2 are DFQATT and SNEGSKA (reference sequence). The CDR3 spans 13 residues. Here the CDR3 reads CSAIGHRENTQYF. In DNA form, the CDR3 reads TGCAGTGCTATAGGACACAGGGAAAATACGCAGTATTTT.

This clonotype was picked up a small number of times. The J gene is TRBJ2-5, the V gene TRBV7-2; a weak D match, TRBD2 (5 bases). The germline gives CDR1 SGHTA, CDR2 FQGNSA. The CDR3 totals 15 residues. V was shortened by 1 base and J by 4 bases, with 13 bases between the two germline ends. Written as DNA, the CDR3 is TGTGCCAGCAGCTTAGAGACCCGAGCGGCAGAGACCCAGTACTTC. It translates to CASSLETRAAETQYF.

This clonotype came up many times. The rearrangement joins TRBV5-1 to TRBJ2-3, with D perhaps assigned TRBD1 or TRBD2 (5 bases each). The CDR3 covers 14 residues. Trimming took 6 bases from V and 0 from J, leaving 11 bases between them. Germline V gene data show CDR1 as SGHRS and CDR2 as YFSETQ. The CDR3 region is CASTRDASTDTQYF. The DNA of the CDR3 is TGCGCCAGCACCCGGGACGCTAGCACAGATACGCAGTATTTT.

The V gene is TRBV11-2, the J gene TRBJ1-2; D unresolved. Germline CDR1 reads SGHAT; CDR2 reads FQNNGV. V was cut by 0 bases and J by 3 bases, with 8 bases left in between. The CDR3 consists of 14 residues. CDR3 region: CASSLEHGDYGYTF. The CDR3, as DNA: TGTGCCAGCAGCTTAGAACACGGAGACTATGGCTACACCTTC.

This chain connects TRBV7-9 to TRBJ2-5, with D uncertain. V lost 0 bases to trimming and J lost 5 bases, with 10 bases between them. The CDR3 sequence is 14 residues long. Germline CDR1 SEHNR, CDR2 FQNEAQ (reference sequence). The chain's CDR3 is CASSLADVLETQYF. CDR3 coding DNA: TGTGCCAGCAGCTTAGCGGACGTGCTGGAGACCCAGTACTTC.

This clonotype was recorded a few times. The chain carries TRBV29-1 and TRBJ1-1, with 7 bases aligning to TRBD1. The CDR3 sequence is 12 residues long. Germline V gives CDR1 SQVTM, CDR2 ANQGSEA. V was pared by 5 bases and J by 4 bases, with 4 bases of the junction left unmatched. The CDR3 DNA is TGCAGCGTTTACAGGGGATTCACTGAAGCTTTCTTT. It encodes CSVYRGFTEAFF.

This clonotype has just a few counts. The rearrangement links TRBV4-1 to TRBJ2-1; a possible D gene is TRBD2 (5 bases). This CDR3 spans 14 amino acids. Germline lookup yields CDR1 MGHRA and CDR2 YSYEKL. V was clipped by 1 base and J by 1 base, with 5 bases between them. CDR3 bases: TGCGCCAGCAGCCAAGGCGGGTCCTACAATGAGCAGTTCTTC. It yields the protein CASSQGGSYNEQFF.

This clonotype has just a few counts. This rearrangement joins TRBV27 to TRBJ1-6, with D hard to call. V lost 7 bases and J 6 bases, leaving 16 bases between the germline ends. The germline gives CDR1 MNHEY, CDR2 SMNVEV (reference sequence). This CDR3 is built from 15 residues. CDR3 sequence reads: CASTLGRFPNSPLHF. In DNA form, the CDR3 reads TGTGCCAGCACTCTTGGACGTTTCCCTAATTCACCCCTCCACTTT.

This chain links TRBV13 with TRBJ2-5; D may be TRBD1 (6 bases). From germline, CDR1 is PRHDT and CDR2 FYEKMQ (reference sequence). V was pared by 8 bases and J by 1 base, with 17 bases between. This CDR3 is 15 amino acids long. The CDR3 is CASAYRENLQETQYF. In nucleotides, the CDR3 is TGTGCCAGCGCCTACAGGGAGAACCTCCAAGAGACCCAGTACTTC.

In this sample, this clonotype turned up a few times. The chain combines TRBV4-1 with TRBJ2-1; 8 bases agree with TRBD2. Germline V gives CDR1 MGHRA, CDR2 YSYEKL. The CDR3 length is 18 residues. The trim removed 0 bases at V and 2 bases at J, leaving 9 bases unmatched. The CDR3 reads CASSQDLAAGATYNEQFF. For the CDR3, the DNA is TGCGCCAGCAGCCAAGACCTAGCAGCGGGGGCTACCTACAATGAGCAGTTCTTC.

The sample holds a few counts of this clonotype. This chain uses TRBV2 with TRBJ1-1, with a tentative D call TRBD1 (5 bases). This CDR3 spans 12 amino acids. Trimming took 1 base from V and 11 from J, leaving 11 bases between them. Germline-derived CDR1 and CDR2 are SNHLY and FYNNEI. CDR3 coding DNA: TGTGCCAGCAGTGAAGTTGCGGGGCGGGCTTTCTTT. It is translated as CASSEVAGRAFF.

This clonotype was seen a few times. Sequence at one end of the junction differs from germline and may be a read error. The V call is TRBV6-5, the J call TRBJ1-1; a weak D match, TRBD1 (6 bases). The germline V gene has CDR1 MNHEY and CDR2 SVGAGI. This CDR3 has 16 amino acids. The CDR3 loop is CASSLGAPGRNTEAFF. Here the CDR3 DNA reads TGTGCCAGTAGTTTGGGGGCCCCAGGGCGAAACACTGAAGCTTTCTTT.

The chain couples TRBV5-1 to TRBJ2-6; 7 bases are shared with TRBD1. CDR3 size: 17 residues. After removal of 7 bases from V and 2 bases from J, the junction contained 12 bases not matched to a gene. The germline V gene encodes CDR1 SGHRS and CDR2 YFSETQ. CDR3 coding DNA: TGCGCCAGCGCGCAGGGGGAATGGCCTCCTGGGGCCAACGTCCTGACTTTC. Translation gives CASAQGEWPPGANVLTF.

V usage is TRBV29-1 and J usage is TRBJ1-3; no clear D. Germline CDR1 reads SQVTM; CDR2 reads ANQGSEA. The CDR3 is 12 amino acids. Trimming pared 2 bases from V and 2 bases from J, leaving 4 bases between. For the CDR3, the DNA is TGCAGCGTTGAAACAGCTGGAAACACCATATATTTT. It encodes CSVETAGNTIYF. Full variable domain (remainder filled in from reference TRBV29-1 and TRBJ1-3): SAVISQKPSRDICQRGTSLTIQCQVDSQVTMMFWYRQQPGQSLTLIATANQGSEATYESGFVIDKFPISRPNLTFSTLTVSNMSPEDSSIYLCSVETAGNTIYFGEGSWLTVV.

This clonotype was recorded a few times. This chain connects TRBV19 to TRBJ1-1; D is undetermined. The V end lost 0 bases, the J end lost 1 base, and 6 bases lay between the germline ends. The CDR3 runs to 14 residues. Germline values: CDR1 LNHDA, CDR2 SQIVND (reference sequence). The CDR3 sequence: CASSIDGENTEAFF. The CDR3 DNA is TGTGCCAGTAGTATAGATGGGGAGAACACTGAAGCTTTCTTT.